The sequence of this T cell receptor (beta chain) was determined in a study of cytomegalovirus exposure and HLA in healthy donors (dated by TCRdb to 2015 to 2018). Concerning the study at large: The roughly 650 repertoires of the first cohort and the roughly 110 validation repertoires were produced on the same platform, according to a later analysis. The study aimed to test whether cataloging public T cell receptors could reveal signatures of past pathogen exposure. In addition to the first cohort of around 670 subjects, a separate validation cohort of approximately 120 different subjects was used. High-throughput TCR immunosequencing, statistical association of individual TCRs with disease status, and machine learning were combined to predict cytomegalovirus infection status. Results and caveats for the whole study, not just this receptor: Subsequent analysis determined that TCRs grouped into clusters in the first cohort also showed a tendency toward co-occurrence across the roughly 130 validation repertoires, and 94% of cluster scores exceeded 0. The classifier was reported to diagnose cytomegalovirus status with high specificity and sensitivity in both the original and validation cohorts. All 120 or so repertoires were used to score co-occurrence in the validation cohort in a later analysis, because that analysis had no HLA typing for the cohort. The study gave a list of around 170 TCR beta chains associated with cytomegalovirus. Most TCR sequences were observed very rarely across donors, whereas some public TCRs were present in many individuals. The authors suggested that the approach could potentially be generalized to other disease states and immunological phenotypes. In vitro tests confirmed that a few of the cytomegalovirus-associated TCR beta chains recognize cytomegalovirus antigens.

Libraries were built with the immunoSEQ multiplex PCR assay. The original methods were these. A statistical classification framework was built to diagnose cytomegalovirus status from the catalog of TCR beta chain sequences. In its TCRdb copy, this immuneACCESS table keeps in-frame sequences only and misses some clones. Where compared with another copy, unresolved V genes explain less than half of these, and the others have no known cause. D and trimming were read from the DNA, whereas the V and J calls and clone size are those reported in that table. The sample has 120,000 or so clones on record, 90% to 97% of them singletons. Of the sample, 1.7% is held by the ten largest clones. As regards this clone: What this receptor recognizes is not known. No much larger clonotype is one base removed from it; base qualities were not supplied.

The donors were included in the validation cohort of around 120 subjects, a group kept apart from the 666-subject first cohort. The CDR3 numbers 13 residues from cysteine through phenylalanine. The CDR3 DNA has 39 bases and is translated from base 1. CDR1 and CDR2 were assigned from the germline V gene as MNHNS and SASEGT. The junction carries 13 bases between V and J, which are trimmed by 7 bases and 3 bases respectively. This clonotype was sampled from a man in his late teens or twenties in good health and CMV-seronegative. Sequenced: PBMCs. This sequence uses TRBV6-1 and TRBJ2-7, and TRBD1 may be the D gene, going by 5 matching bases. The nucleotides read TGTGCCAGCATCCAGGGCGCCCACTACGAGCAGTACTTC. Its coded protein is CASIQGAHYEQYF.